The source of this T cell receptor beta chain is a study of control samples from healthy donors and cancer patients. Only in-frame clones appear in the TCRdb table, and some are missing; sequencing was by immunoSEQ multiplex PCR. The data show 200,000 or so clones, with about 93% seen just once and about 1.6% held by the top ten. The CDR3 is 18 amino acids. CDR1 is GTSNPN, CDR2 SVGIG, per germline (reference sequence). Trimming removed 5 bases from V and 0 bases from J, with 20 bases in between. The clonotype was recovered from a man in his fifties in good health. The chain uses TRBV30 and TRBJ2-6; D gene unclear. The sequenced sample consisted of blood. CDR3 amino acids: CAWAVGFLEYSGANVLTF. As DNA, the CDR3 is TGTGCCTGGGCGGTCGGTTTCCTGGAATACTCTGGGGCCAACGTCCTGACTTTC.